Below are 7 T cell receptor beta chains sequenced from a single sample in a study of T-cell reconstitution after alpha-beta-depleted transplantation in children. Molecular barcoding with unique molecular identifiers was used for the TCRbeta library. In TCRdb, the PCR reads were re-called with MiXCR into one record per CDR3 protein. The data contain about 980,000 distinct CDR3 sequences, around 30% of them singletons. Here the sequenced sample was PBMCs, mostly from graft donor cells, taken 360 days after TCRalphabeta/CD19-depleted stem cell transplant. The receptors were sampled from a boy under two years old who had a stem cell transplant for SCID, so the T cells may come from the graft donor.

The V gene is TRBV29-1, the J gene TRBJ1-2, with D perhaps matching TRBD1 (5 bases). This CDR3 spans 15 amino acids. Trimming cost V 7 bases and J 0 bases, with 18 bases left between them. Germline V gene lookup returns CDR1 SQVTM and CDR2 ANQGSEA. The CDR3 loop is CSAVATGGANYGYTF. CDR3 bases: TGCAGCGCCGTGGCAACAGGAGGAGCTAACTATGGCTACACCTTC.

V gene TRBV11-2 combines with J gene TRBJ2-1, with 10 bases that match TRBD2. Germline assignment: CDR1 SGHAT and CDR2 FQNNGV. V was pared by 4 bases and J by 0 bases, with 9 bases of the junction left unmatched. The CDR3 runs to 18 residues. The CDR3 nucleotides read TGTGCCAGCAGCTCGCGGACTAGCGGACGGAGCTCCTACAATGAGCAGTTCTTC. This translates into CASSSRTSGRSSYNEQFF.

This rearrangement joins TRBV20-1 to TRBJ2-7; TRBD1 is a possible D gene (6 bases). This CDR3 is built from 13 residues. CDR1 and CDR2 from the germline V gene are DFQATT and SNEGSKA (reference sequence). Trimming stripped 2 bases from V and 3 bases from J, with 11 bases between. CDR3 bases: TGCAGTGCTAGACAGGGGAGCGGCTACGAGCAGTACTTC. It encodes CSARQGSGYEQYF.

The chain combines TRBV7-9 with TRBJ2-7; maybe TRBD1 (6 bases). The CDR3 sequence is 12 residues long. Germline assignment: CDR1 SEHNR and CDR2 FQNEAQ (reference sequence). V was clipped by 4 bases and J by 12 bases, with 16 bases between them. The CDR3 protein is CASSWGPRERYF. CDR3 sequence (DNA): TGTGCCAGCAGCTGGGGGCCGAGGGAACGGTACTTC. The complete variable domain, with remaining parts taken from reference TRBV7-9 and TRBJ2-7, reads DTGVSQNPRHKITKRGQNVTFRCDPISEHNRLYWYRQTLGQGPEFLTYFQNEAQLEKSRLLSDRFSAERPKGSFSTLEIQRTEQGDSAMYLCASSWGPRERYFGPGTRLTVT.

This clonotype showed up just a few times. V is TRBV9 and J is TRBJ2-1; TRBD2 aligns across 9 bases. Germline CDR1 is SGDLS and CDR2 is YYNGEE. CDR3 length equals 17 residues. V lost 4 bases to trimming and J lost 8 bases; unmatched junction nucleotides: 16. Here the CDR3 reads CASSSLDAGGPGHEQFF. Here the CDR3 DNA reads TGTGCCAGCAGCTCTTTAGATGCGGGGGGGCCCGGGCATGAGCAGTTCTTC. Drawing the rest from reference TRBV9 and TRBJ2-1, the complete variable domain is DSGVTQTPKHLITATGQRVTLRCSPRSGDLSVYWYQQSLDQGLQFLIQYYNGEERAKGNILERFSAQQFPDLHSELNLSSLELGDSALYFCASSSLDAGGPGHEQFFGPGTRLTVL.

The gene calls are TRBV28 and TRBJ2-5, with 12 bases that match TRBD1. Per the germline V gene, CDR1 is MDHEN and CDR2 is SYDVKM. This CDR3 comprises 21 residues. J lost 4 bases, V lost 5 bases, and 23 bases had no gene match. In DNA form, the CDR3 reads TGTGCCAGCAGTCTAATCTCTTTCCGGGACAGGGGGCGTCGTGGATCAGAGACCCAGTACTTC. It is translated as CASSLISFRDRGRRGSETQYF. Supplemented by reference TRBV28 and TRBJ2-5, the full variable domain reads DVKVTQSSRYLVKRTGEKVFLECVQDMDHENMFWYRQDPGLGLRLIYFSYDVKMKEKGDIPEGYSVSREKKERFSLILESASTNQTSMYLCASSLISFRDRGRRGSETQYFGPGTRLLVL.

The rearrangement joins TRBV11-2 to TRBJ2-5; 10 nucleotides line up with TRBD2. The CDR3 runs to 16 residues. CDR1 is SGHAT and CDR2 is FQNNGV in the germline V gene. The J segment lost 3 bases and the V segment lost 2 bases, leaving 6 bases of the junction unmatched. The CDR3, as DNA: TGTGCCAGCAGCTTATCGCCCGGGACTAGCGAAGAGACCCAGTACTTC. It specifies CASSLSPGTSEETQYF.